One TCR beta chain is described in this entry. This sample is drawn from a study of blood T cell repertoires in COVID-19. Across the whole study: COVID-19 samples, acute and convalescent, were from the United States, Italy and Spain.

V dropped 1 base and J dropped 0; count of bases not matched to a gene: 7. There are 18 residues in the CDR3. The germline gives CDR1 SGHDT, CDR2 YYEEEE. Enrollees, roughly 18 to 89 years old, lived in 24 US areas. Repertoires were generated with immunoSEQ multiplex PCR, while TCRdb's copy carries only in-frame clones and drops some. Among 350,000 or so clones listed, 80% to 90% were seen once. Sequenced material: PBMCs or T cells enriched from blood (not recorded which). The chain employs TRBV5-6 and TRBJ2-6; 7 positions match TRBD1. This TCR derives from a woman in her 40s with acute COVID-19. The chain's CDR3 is CASSLFLGGSSGANVLTF. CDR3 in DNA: TGTGCCAGCAGCTTGTTTTTAGGGGGCAGCTCTGGGGCCAACGTCCTGACTTTC.